This T cell receptor (beta chain) emerged from a study of shared clonotypes between healthy human individuals. V dropped 7 bases and J dropped 0 bases, with 7 bases sitting between them. The CDR3 extends over 13 amino acids. CDR1 is MNHNS, CDR2 SASEGT, per germline. Data came from immunoSEQ multiplex PCR; TCRdb stores just in-frame clones and leaves some out. The data show roughly 2.1 million clones, around 93% seen once. This clone appeared once. Selected positively for CCR7 and CD45RO-negative, naive CD8 cells excluded terminally differentiated effector memory CD45RA+ cells. The V gene is TRBV6-1, the J gene TRBJ2-4, with D uncertain. Sequencing used naive CD8+ T cells from PBMCs. This TCR was sampled from a man younger than 35 in good health. Some clones in this sample may be carry-over from other donors' samples. In DNA, the CDR3 is TGTGCCAGCAAGGAAGTAGCCAAAAACATTCAGTACTTC. It specifies CASKEVAKNIQYF.